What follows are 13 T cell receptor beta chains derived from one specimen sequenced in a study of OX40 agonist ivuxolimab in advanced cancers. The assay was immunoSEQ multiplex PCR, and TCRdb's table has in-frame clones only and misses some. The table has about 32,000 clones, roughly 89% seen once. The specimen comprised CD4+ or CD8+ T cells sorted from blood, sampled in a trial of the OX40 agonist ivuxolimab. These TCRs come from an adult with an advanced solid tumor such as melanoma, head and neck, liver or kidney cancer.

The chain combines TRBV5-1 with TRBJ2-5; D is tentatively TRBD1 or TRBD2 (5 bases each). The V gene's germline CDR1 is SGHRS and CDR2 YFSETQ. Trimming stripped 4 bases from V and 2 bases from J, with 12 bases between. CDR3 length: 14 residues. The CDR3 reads CASSEGRLQETQYF. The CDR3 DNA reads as TGCGCCAGCAGCGAGGGACGGTTACAAGAGACCCAGTACTTC.

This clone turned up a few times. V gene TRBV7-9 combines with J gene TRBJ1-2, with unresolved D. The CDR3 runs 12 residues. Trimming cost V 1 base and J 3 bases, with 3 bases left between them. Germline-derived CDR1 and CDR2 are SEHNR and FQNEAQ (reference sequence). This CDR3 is CASSLVDYGYTF. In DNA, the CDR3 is TGTGCCAGCAGCTTAGTAGACTATGGCTACACCTTC. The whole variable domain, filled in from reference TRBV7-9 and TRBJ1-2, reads DTGVSQNPRHKITKRGQNVTFRCDPISEHNRLYWYRQTLGQGPEFLTYFQNEAQLEKSRLLSDRFSAERPKGSFSTLEIQRTEQGDSAMYLCASSLVDYGYTFGSGTRLTVV.

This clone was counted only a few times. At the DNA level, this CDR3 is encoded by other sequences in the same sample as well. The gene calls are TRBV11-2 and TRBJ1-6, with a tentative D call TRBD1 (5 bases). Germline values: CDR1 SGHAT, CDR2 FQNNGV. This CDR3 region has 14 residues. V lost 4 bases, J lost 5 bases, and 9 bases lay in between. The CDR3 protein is CASSYRGNNSPLHF. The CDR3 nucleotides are TGTGCCAGCAGCTACCGGGGGAATAATTCACCCCTCCACTTT.

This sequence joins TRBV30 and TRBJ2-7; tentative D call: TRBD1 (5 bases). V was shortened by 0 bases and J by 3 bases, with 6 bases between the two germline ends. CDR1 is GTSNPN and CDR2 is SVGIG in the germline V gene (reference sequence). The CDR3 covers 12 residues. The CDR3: CAWSVDSYEQYF. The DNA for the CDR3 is TGTGCCTGGAGTGTAGACAGCTACGAGCAGTACTTC.

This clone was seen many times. The CDR3 reads CASSLTGTANTEAFF. The CDR3 nucleotides read TGTGCCAGCAGCCTCACCGGGACTGCGAACACTGAAGCTTTCTTT. The genes are TRBV9 and TRBJ1-1, with TRBD1 as a possible D gene (5 bases). The CDR3 is made up of 15 amino acids. In germline, CDR1 is SGDLS, CDR2 YYNGEE. V was cut by 4 bases and J by 1 base, with 14 bases left in between.

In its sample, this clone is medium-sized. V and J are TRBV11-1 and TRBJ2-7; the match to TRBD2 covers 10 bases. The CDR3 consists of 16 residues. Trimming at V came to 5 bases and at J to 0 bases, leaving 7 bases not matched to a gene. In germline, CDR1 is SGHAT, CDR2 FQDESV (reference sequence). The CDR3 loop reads CASSPLEREGSYEQYF. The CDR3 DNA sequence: TGTGCCAGCAGCCCCCTCGAGCGGGAGGGCTCCTACGAGCAGTACTTC.

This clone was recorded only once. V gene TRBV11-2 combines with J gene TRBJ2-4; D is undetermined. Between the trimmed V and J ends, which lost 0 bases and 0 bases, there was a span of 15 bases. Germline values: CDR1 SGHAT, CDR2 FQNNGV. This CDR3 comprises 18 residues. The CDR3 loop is CASSLDLAHGLAKNIQYF. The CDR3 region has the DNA TGTGCCAGCAGCTTAGATCTCGCTCATGGATTAGCCAAAAACATTCAGTACTTC.

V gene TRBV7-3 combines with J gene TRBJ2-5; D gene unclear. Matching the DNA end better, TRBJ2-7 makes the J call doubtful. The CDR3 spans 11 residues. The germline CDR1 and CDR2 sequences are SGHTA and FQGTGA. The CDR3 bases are TGTGCCAGCAGCTATGGCGACGAGCAGTACTTC. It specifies CASSYGDEQYF.

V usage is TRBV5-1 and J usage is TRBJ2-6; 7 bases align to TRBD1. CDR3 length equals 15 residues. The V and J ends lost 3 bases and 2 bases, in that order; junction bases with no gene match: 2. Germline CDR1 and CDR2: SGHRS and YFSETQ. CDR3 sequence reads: CASSSDRAGANVLTF. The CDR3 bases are TGCGCCAGCAGCTCCGACAGGGCTGGGGCCAACGTCCTGACTTTC.

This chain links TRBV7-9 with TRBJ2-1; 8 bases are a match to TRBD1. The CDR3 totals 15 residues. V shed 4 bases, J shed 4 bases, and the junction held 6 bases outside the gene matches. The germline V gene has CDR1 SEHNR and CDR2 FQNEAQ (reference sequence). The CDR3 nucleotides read TGTGCCAGCAGCTCCGGACAGGGTTTTTACAATGAGCAGTTCTTC. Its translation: CASSSGQGFYNEQFF.

In DNA form, the CDR3 reads TGTGCCAGCAGCTTAGGGACAGGGCACACAGATACGCAGTATTTT. As protein: CASSLGTGHTDTQYF. The rearrangement links TRBV7-4 to TRBJ2-3; 8 bases are a match to TRBD1. Germline values: CDR1 SGHVT, CDR2 SQSDAQ. This CDR3 is built from 15 residues. Unmatched junction bases numbered 2, after V lost 1 base and J lost 2 bases.

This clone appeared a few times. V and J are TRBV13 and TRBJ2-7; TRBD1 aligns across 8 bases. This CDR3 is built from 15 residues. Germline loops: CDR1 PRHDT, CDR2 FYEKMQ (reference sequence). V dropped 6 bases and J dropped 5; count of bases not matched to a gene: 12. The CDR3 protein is CASRLQGAGVHEQYF. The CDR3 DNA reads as TGTGCCAGCAGATTGCAGGGGGCTGGAGTACACGAGCAGTACTTC.

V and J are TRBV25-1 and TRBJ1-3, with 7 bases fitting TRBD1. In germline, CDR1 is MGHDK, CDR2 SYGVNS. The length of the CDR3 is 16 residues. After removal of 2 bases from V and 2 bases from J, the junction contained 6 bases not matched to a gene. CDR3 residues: CASSESYRGAGNTIYF. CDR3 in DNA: TGTGCCAGCAGTGAAAGCTACAGGGGCGCTGGAAACACCATATATTTT.